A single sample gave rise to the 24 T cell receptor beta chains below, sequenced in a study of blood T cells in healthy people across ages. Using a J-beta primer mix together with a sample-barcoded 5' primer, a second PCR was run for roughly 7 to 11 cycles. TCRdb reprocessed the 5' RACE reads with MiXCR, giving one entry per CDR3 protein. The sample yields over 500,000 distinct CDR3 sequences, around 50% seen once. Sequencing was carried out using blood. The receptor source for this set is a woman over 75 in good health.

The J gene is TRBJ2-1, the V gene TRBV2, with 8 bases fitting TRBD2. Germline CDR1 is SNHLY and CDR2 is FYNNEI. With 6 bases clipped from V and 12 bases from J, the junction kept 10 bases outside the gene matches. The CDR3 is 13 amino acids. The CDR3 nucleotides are TGTGCCAGCAGAGACACGGGACTAGGAAGGCAGTTCTTC. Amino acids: CASRDTGLGRQFF.

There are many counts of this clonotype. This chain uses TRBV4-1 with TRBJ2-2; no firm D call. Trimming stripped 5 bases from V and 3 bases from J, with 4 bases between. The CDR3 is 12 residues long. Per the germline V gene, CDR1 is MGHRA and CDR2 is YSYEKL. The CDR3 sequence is CASSAYTGELFF. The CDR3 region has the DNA TGCGCCAGCAGCGCGTACACCGGGGAGCTGTTTTTT.

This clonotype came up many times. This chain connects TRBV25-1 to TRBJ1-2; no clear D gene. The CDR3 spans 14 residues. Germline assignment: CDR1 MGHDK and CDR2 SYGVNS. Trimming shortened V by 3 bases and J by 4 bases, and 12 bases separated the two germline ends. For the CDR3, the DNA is TGTGCCAGCAGTGATGCAGGCTCCTTCTATGGCTACACCTTC. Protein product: CASSDAGSFYGYTF.

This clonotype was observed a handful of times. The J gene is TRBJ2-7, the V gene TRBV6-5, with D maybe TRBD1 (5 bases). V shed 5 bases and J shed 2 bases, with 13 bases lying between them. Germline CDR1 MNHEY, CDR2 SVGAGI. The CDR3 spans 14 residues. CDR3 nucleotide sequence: TGTGCCAGCAGTACCCATGACAGCCCCTACGAGCAGTACTTC. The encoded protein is CASSTHDSPYEQYF.

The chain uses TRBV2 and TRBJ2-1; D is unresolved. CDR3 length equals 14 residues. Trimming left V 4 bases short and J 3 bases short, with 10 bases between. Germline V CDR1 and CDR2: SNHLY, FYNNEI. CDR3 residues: CASSANFVYNEQFF. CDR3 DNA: TGTGCCAGCAGTGCCAACTTCGTCTACAATGAGCAGTTCTTC.

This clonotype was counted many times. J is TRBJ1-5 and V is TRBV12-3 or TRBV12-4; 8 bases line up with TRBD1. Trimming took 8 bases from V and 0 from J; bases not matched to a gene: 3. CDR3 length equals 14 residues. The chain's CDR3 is CASHRGISNQPQHF. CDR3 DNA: TGTGCCAGCCACAGGGGGATTAGCAATCAGCCCCAGCATTTT.

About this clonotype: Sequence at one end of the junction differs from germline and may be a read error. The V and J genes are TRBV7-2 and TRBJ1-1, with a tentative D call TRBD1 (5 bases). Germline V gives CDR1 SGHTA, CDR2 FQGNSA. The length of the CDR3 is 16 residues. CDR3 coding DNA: TGTGTCAGCAGCTTATTCCGGGTCGGGGGGAACGTTGAAGCTTTCTTT. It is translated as CVSSLFRVGGNVEAFF.

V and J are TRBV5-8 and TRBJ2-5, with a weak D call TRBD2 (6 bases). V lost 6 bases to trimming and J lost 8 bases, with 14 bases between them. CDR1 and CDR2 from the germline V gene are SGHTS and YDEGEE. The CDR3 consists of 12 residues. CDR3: CASNFGGATQYF. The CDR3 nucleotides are TGTGCCAGCAACTTTGGCGGGGCTACCCAGTACTTC.

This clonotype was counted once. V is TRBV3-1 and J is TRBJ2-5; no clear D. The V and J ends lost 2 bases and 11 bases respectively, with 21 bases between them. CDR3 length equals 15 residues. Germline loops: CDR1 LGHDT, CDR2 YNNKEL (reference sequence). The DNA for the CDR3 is TGTGCCAGCAGCCAACAAAGGGATTTGGGCGTACAGCAGTACTTC. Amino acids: CASSQQRDLGVQQYF.

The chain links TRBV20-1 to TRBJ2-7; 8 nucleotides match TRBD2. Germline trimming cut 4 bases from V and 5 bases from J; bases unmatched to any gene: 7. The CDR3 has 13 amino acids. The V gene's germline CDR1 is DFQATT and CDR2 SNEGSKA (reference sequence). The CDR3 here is CSATAGGKDEQYF. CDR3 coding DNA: TGCAGTGCTACCGCGGGGGGTAAGGACGAGCAGTACTTC.

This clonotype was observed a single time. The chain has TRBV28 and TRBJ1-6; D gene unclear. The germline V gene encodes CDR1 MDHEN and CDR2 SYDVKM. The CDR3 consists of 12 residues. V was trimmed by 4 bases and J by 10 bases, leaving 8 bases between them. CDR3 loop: CASSSGLSPLHF. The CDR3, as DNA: TGTGCCAGCAGTTCGGGTTTATCACCCCTCCACTTT.

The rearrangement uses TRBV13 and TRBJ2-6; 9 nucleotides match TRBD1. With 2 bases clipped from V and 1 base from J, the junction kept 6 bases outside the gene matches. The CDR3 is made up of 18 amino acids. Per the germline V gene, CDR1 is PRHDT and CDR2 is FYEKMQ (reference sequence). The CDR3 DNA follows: TGTGCCAGCAGCTTATGGGACAGGGTAACTTCTGGGGCCAACGTCCTGACTTTC. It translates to CASSLWDRVTSGANVLTF. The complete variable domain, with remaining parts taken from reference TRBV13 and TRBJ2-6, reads AAGVIQSPRHLIKEKRETATLKCYPIPRHDTVYWYQQGPGQDPQFLISFYEKMQSDKGSIPDRFSAQQFSDYHSELNMSSLELGDSALYFCASSLWDRVTSGANVLTFGAGSRLTVL.

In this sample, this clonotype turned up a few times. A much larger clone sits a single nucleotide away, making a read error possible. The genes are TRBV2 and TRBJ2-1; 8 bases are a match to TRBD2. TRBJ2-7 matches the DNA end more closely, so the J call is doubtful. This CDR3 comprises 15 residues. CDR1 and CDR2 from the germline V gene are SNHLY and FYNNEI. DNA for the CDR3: TGTGCCAGCAGTGAAAGCGGGAGCTCCTACAATGAGCAGTACTTC. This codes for CASSESGSSYNEQYF.

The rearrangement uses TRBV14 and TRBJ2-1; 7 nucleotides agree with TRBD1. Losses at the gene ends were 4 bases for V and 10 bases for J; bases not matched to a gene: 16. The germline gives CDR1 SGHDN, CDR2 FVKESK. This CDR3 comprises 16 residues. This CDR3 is CASSPRQGSDSYEQFF. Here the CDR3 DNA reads TGTGCCAGCAGCCCCCGACAGGGTTCGGACTCCTACGAGCAGTTCTTC. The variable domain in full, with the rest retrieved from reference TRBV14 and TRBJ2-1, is EAGVTQFPSHSVIEKGQTVTLRCDPISGHDNLYWYRRVMGKEIKFLLHFVKESKQDESGMPNNRFLAERTGGTYSTLKVQPAELEDSGVYFCASSPRQGSDSYEQFFGPGTRLTVL.

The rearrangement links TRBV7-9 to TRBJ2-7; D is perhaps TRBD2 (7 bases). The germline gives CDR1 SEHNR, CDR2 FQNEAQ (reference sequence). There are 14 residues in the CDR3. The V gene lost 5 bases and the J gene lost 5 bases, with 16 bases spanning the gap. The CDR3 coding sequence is TGTGCCAGCAGCCTAGAGGGGGGGCTCAACGAGCAGTACTTC. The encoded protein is CASSLEGGLNEQYF.

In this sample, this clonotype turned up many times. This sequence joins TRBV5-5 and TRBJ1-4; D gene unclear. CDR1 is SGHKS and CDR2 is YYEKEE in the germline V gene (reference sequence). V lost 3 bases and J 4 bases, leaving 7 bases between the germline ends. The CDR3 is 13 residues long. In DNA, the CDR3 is TGTGCCAGCAGCTCGGTGGGTAATGAAAAACTGTTTTTT. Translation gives CASSSVGNEKLFF.

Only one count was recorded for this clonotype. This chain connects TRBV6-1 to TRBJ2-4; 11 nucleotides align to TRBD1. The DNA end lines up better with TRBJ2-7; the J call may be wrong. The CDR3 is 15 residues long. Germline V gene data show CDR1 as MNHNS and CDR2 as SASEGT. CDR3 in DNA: TGTGCCAGCAGAGGGACAGGGGGACACTCCTACGAGCAGTACTTC. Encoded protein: CASRGTGGHSYEQYF.

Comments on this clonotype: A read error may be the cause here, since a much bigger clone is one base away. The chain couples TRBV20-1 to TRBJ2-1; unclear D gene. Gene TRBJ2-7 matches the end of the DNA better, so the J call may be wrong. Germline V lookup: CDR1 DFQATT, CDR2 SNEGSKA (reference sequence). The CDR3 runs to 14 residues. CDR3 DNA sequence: TGCAGTGCTAGACCTCACCACCTTTACAATGAGCAGTACTTC. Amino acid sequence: CSARPHHLYNEQYF.

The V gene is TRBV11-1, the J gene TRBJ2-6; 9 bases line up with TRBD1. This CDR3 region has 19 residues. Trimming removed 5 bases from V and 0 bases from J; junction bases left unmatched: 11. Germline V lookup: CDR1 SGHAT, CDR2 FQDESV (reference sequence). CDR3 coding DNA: TGTGCCAGCAGCGTAACAGGGGGCGGCCCGTTCTCTGGGGCCAACGTCCTGACTTTC. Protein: CASSVTGGGPFSGANVLTF.

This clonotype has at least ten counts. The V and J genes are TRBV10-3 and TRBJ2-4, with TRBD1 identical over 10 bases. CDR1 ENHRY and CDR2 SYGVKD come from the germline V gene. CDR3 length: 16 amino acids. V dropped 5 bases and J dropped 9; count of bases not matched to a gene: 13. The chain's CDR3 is CAISPGIGTGDSIQYF. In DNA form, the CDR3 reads TGTGCCATCAGTCCTGGGATCGGGACAGGGGATAGCATTCAGTACTTC.

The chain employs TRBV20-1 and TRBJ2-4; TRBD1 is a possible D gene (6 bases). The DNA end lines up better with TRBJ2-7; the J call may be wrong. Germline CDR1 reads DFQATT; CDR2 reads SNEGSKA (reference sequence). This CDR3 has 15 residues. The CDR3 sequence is CSASPRTDLSYEQYF. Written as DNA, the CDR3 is TGCAGTGCTAGCCCCCGGACAGACCTTTCCTACGAGCAGTACTTC.

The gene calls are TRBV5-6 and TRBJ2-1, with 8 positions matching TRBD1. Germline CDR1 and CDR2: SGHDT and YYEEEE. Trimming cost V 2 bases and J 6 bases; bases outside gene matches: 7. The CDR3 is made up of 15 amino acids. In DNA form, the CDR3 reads TGTGCCAGCAGCTTACAGACAGGGGCCATCAATGAGCAGTTCTTC. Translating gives CASSLQTGAINEQFF. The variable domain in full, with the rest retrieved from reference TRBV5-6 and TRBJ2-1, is DAGVTQSPTHLIKTRGQQVTLRCSPKSGHDTVSWYQQALGQGPQFIFQYYEEEERQRGNFPDRFSGHQFPNYSSELNVNALLLGDSALYLCASSLQTGAINEQFFGPGTRLTVL.

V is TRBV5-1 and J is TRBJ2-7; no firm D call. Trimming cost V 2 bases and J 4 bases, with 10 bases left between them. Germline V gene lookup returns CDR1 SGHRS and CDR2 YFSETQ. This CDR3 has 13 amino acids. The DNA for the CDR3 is TGCGCCAGCAGCTTAAACCCATCGTACGAGCAGTACTTC. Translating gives CASSLNPSYEQYF. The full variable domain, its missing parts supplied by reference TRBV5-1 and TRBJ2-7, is KAGVTQTPRYLIKTRGQQVTLSCSPISGHRSVSWYQQTPGQGLQFLFEYFSETQRNKGNFPGRFSGRQFSNSRSEMNVSTLELGDSALYLCASSLNPSYEQYFGPGTRLTVT.

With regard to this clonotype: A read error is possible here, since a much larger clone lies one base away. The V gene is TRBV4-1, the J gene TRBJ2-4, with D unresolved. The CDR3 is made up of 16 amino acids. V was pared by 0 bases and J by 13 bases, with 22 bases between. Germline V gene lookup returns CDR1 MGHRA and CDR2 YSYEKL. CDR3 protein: CASSQDGSGNFYAQYF. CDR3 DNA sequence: TGCGCCAGCAGCCAAGATGGTTCTGGGAACTTCTACGCGCAGTACTTC.